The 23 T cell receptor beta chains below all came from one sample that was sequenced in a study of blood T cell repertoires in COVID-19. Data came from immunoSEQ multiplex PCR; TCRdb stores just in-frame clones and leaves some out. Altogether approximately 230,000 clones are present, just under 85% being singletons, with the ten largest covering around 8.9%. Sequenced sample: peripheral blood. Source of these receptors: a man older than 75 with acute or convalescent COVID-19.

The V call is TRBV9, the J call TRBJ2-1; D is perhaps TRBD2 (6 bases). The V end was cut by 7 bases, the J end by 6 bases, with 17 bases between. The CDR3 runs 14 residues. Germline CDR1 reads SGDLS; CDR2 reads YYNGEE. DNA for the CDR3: TGTGCCAGCGCCGGTCGGGAGTGGGGCAATGAGCAGTTCTTC. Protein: CASAGREWGNEQFF.

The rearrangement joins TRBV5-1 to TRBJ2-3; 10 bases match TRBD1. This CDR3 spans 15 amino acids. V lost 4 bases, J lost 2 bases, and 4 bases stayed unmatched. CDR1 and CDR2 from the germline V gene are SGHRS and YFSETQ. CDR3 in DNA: TGCGCCAGCAGCCTGGACAGGGGGGACACAGATACGCAGTATTTT. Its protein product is CASSLDRGDTDTQYF.

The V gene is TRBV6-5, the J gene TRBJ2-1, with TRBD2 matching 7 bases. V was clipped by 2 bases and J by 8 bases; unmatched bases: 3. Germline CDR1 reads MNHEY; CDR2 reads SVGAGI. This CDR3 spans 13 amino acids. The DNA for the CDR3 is TGTGCCAGCAGTTACGGGCGGGAGTATGAGCAGTTCTTC. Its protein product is CASSYGREYEQFF.

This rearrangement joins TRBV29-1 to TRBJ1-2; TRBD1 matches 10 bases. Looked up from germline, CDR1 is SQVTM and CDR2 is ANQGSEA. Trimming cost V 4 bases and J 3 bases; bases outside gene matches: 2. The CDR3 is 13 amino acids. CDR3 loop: CSVAGQGYYGYTF. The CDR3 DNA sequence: TGCAGCGTTGCGGGACAGGGGTACTATGGCTACACCTTC.

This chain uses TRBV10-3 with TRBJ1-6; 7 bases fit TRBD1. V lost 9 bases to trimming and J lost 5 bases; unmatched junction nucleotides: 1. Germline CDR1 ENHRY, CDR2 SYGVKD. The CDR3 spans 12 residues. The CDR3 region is CAIQGNNSPLHF. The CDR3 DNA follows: TGTGCCATACAGGGGAATAATTCACCCCTCCACTTT.

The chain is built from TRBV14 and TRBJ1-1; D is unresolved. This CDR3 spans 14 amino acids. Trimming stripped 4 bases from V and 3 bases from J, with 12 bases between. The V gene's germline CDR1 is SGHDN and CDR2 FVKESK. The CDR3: CASSLDRGYTEAFF. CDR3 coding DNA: TGTGCCAGCAGCCTAGACCGGGGATACACTGAAGCTTTCTTT.

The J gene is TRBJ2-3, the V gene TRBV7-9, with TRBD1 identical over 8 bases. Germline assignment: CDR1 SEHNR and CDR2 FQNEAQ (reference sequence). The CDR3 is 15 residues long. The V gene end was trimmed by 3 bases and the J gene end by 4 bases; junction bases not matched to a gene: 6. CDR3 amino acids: CASSLDRVGADTQYF. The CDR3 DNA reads TGTGCCAGCAGCTTGGACAGGGTCGGCGCAGATACGCAGTATTTT.

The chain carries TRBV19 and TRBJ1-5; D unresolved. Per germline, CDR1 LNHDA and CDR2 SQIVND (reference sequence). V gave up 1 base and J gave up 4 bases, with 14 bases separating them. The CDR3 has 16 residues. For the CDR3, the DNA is TGTGCCAGTAGTATAGTGGCGGCAGCTCTAAATCAGCCCCAGCATTTT. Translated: CASSIVAAALNQPQHF.

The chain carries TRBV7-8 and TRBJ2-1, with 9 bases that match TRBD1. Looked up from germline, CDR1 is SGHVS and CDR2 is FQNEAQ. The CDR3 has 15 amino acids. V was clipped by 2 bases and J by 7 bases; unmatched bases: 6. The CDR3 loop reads CASSLRDRVRNEQFF. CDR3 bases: TGTGCCAGCAGCTTAAGGGACAGGGTTCGAAATGAGCAGTTCTTC.

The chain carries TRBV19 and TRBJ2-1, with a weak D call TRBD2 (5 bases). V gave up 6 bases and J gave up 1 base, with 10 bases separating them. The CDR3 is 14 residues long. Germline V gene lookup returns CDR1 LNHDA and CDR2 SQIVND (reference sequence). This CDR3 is CASRREFSYNEQFF. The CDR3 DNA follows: TGTGCCAGTAGAAGGGAGTTTTCCTACAATGAGCAGTTCTTC.

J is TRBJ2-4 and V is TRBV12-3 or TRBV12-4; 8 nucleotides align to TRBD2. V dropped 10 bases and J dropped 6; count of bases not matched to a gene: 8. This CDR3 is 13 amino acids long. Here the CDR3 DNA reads TGTGCCACGAACTCGGGGGGGCGAAACATTCAGTACTTC. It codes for CATNSGGRNIQYF.

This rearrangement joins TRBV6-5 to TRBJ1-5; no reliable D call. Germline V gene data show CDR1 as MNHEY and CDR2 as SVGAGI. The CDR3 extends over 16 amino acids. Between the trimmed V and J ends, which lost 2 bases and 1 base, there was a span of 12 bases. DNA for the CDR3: TGTGCCAGCAGTTACCGCGGGGAGGTAAGCAATCAGCCCCAGCATTTT. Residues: CASSYRGEVSNQPQHF.

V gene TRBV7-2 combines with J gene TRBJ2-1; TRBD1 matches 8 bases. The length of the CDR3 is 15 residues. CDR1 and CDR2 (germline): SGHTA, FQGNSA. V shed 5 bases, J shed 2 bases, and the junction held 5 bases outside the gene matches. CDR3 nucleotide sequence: TGTGCCAGCAGCCTCAGGGGGCTGACCTACAATGAGCAGTTCTTC. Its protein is CASSLRGLTYNEQFF.

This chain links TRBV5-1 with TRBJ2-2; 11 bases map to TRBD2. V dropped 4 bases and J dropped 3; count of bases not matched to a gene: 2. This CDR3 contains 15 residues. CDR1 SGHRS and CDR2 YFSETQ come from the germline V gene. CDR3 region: CASSLSGRDTGELFF. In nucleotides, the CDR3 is TGCGCCAGCAGCCTTAGCGGGAGGGACACCGGGGAGCTGTTTTTT.

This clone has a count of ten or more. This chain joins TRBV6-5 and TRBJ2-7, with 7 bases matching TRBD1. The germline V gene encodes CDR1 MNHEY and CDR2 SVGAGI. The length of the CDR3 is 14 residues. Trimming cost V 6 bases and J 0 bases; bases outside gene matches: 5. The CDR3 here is CASRRTGASYEQYF. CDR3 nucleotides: TGTGCCAGCAGAAGGACAGGTGCCTCCTACGAGCAGTACTTC.

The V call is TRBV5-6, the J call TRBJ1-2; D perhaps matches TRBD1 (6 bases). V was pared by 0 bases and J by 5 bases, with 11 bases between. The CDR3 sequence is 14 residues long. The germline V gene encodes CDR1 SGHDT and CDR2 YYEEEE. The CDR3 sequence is CASSLAGGLYGYTF. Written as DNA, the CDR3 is TGTGCCAGCAGCTTGGCCGGGGGGCTTTATGGCTACACCTTC.

CDR3 residues: CASSQERKIGDRGNYGYTF. The CDR3, as DNA: TGTGCCAGCAGCCAAGAAAGAAAGATAGGGGACAGGGGTAACTATGGCTACACCTTC. The chain is built from TRBV14 and TRBJ1-2; TRBD1 aligns across 10 bases. There are 19 residues in the CDR3. CDR1 and CDR2 from the germline V gene are SGHDN and FVKESK. Germline trimming cut 0 bases from V and 1 base from J; bases unmatched to any gene: 11. Based on the CDR3 plus reference TRBV14 and TRBJ1-2, the full variable domain is EAGVTQFPSHSVIEKGQTVTLRCDPISGHDNLYWYRRVMGKEIKFLLHFVKESKQDESGMPNNRFLAERTGGTYSTLKVQPAELEDSGVYFCASSQERKIGDRGNYGYTFGSGTRLTVV.

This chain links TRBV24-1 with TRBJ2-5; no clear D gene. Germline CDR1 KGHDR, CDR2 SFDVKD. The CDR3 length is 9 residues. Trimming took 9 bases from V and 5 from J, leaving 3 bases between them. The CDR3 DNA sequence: TGTGCCACCCCGGAGACCCAGTACTTC. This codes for CATPETQYF.

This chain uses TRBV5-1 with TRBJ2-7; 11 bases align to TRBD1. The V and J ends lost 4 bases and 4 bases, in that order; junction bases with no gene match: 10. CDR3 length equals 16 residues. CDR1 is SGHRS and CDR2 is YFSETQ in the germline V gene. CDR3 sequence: CASSLYSGTGGYEQYF. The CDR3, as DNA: TGCGCCAGCAGCCTTTACTCCGGGACAGGGGGTTACGAGCAGTACTTC.

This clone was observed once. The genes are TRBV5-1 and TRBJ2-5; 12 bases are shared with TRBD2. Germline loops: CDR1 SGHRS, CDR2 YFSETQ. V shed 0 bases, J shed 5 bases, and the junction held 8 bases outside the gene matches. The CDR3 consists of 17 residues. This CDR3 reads CASSLGTSGNHGETQYF. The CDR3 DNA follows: TGCGCCAGCAGCTTGGGGACTAGCGGGAACCATGGCGAGACCCAGTACTTC.

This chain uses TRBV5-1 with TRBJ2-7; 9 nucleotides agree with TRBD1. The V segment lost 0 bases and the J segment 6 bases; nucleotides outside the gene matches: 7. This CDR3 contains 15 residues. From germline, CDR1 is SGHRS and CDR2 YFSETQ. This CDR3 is CASSLAGTGLREQYF. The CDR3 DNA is TGCGCCAGCAGCTTGGCGGGGACAGGGCTCCGCGAGCAGTACTTC.

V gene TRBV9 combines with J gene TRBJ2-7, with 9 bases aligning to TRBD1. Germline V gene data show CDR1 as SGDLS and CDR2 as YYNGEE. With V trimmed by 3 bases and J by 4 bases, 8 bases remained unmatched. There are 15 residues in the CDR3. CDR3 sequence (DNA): TGTGCCAGCAGCGCCGAAGGACAGGGGCCGTACGAGCAGTACTTC. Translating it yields CASSAEGQGPYEQYF.

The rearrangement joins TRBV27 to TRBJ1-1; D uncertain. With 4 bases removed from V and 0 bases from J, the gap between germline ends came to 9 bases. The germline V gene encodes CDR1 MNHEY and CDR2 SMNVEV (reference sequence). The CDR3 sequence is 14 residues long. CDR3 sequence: CASSSPGLNTEAFF. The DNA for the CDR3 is TGTGCCAGCAGTTCACCGGGATTGAACACTGAAGCTTTCTTT.